Shown below are 30 T cell receptor beta chains from a single sample sequenced in a study of cytomegalovirus exposure and HLA in healthy donors. PCR employed 60 Vbeta and 13 Jbeta primers. The repertoire was sequenced with immunoSEQ multiplex PCR; TCRdb's copy has only in-frame clones and lacks some. This sample lists 100,000 to 150,000 clones; its ten largest clones have approximately 3.8%. Input material: PBMCs. The source of these receptors is a young man in good health and CMV-seronegative.

V and J are TRBV27 and TRBJ2-5; unclear D gene. CDR3 length: 11 residues. Trimming took off 4 bases at V and 7 bases at J, with 7 bases between the two ends. Germline loops: CDR1 MNHEY, CDR2 SMNVEV (reference sequence). The CDR3 reads CASSYAGTQYF. CDR3 DNA: TGTGCCAGCAGTTACGCAGGGACCCAGTACTTC.

The chain has TRBV19 and TRBJ2-1, with D unclear. The CDR3 covers 14 residues. Germline loops: CDR1 LNHDA, CDR2 SQIVND (reference sequence). With 8 bases removed from V and 7 bases from J, the gap between germline ends came to 18 bases. The CDR3 DNA sequence: TGTGCCAGTCTCGCGCTACTTACGAAGAATGAGCAGTTCTTC. Protein sequence: CASLALLTKNEQFF.

The chain uses TRBV4-2 and TRBJ2-7, with D maybe TRBD2 (6 bases). Germline V lookup: CDR1 LGHNA, CDR2 YNFKEQ. The CDR3 covers 15 residues. The V end was cut by 5 bases, the J end by 7 bases, with 21 bases between. The CDR3 here is CASSDDPRGMDEQYF. The DNA of the CDR3 is TGTGCCAGCAGCGATGACCCCCGCGGGATGGATGAGCAGTACTTC.

The V and J genes are TRBV6-5 and TRBJ1-5; TRBD1 might be the D (5 bases). V lost 5 bases, J lost 11 bases, and 19 bases lay in between. Germline CDR1 is MNHEY and CDR2 is SVGAGI. The CDR3 has 14 amino acids. The CDR3 bases are TGTGCCAGCAGTCCCTTGGGAGGGACCTGGTCCCAGCATTTT. Its protein product is CASSPLGGTWSQHF.

This sequence joins TRBV2 and TRBJ2-6; 7 positions agree with TRBD2. V was pared by 3 bases and J by 8 bases, with 10 bases of the junction left unmatched. CDR3 length equals 16 residues. The germline gives CDR1 SNHLY, CDR2 FYNNEI. DNA for the CDR3: TGTGCCAGCAGTGATTGGAGGCTCGGGGGGACCAACGTCCTGACTTTC. Its protein is CASSDWRLGGTNVLTF. Looking up the rest from reference TRBV2 and TRBJ2-6 gives the full variable domain: EPEVTQTPSHQVTQMGQEVILRCVPISNHLYFYWYRQILGQKVEFLVSFYNNEISEKSEIFDDQFSVERPDGSNFTLKIRSTKLEDSAMYFCASSDWRLGGTNVLTFGAGSRLTVL.

This chain connects TRBV27 to TRBJ2-7; D gene ambiguous. Deletions cut 4 bases from V and 3 bases from J, with 4 bases between. There are 11 residues in the CDR3. CDR1 is MNHEY and CDR2 is SMNVEV in the germline V gene (reference sequence). The CDR3 is CASSSYYEQYF. In DNA form, the CDR3 reads TGTGCCAGCAGTTCCTACTACGAGCAGTACTTC.

The rearrangement links TRBV6-6 to TRBJ1-1; 8 bases match TRBD1. The germline V gene encodes CDR1 MNHNY and CDR2 SVGAGI (reference sequence). The CDR3 is 13 residues long. Trimming cost V 7 bases and J 1 base; bases outside gene matches: 2. The CDR3 reads CASTDRGNTEAFF. The DNA of the CDR3 is TGTGCCAGCACCGACAGGGGGAACACTGAAGCTTTCTTT.

V gene TRBV5-1 combines with J gene TRBJ2-1, with D perhaps TRBD2 (5 bases). The germline gives CDR1 SGHRS, CDR2 YFSETQ. CDR3 size: 15 residues. With 4 bases removed from V and 6 bases from J, the gap between germline ends came to 17 bases. CDR3 region: CASSTNTAGGNEQFF. For the CDR3, the DNA is TGCGCCAGCAGCACCAATACCGCCGGAGGCAATGAGCAGTTCTTC.

The chain has TRBV11-2 and TRBJ2-1, with TRBD1 matching over 10 bases. The CDR3 has 14 residues. Unmatched junction bases numbered 6, after V lost 8 bases and J lost 5 bases. CDR1 is SGHAT, CDR2 FQNNGV, per germline. CDR3 in DNA: TGTGCCAGCCGTCCCGGGACAGGGGACAATGAGCAGTTCTTC. Protein sequence: CASRPGTGDNEQFF.

The genes are TRBV6-5 and TRBJ1-2; weak D call: TRBD1 (6 bases). Trimming took off 2 bases at V and 7 bases at J, with 11 bases between the two ends. The V gene's germline CDR1 is MNHEY and CDR2 SVGAGI. CDR3 size: 13 residues. In DNA form, the CDR3 reads TGTGCCAGCAGTTACGTCAGGGGAAGTGGCTACACCTTC. Protein sequence: CASSYVRGSGYTF.

The V call is TRBV2, the J call TRBJ1-2; 9 bases agree with TRBD1. Germline CDR1 is SNHLY and CDR2 is FYNNEI. This CDR3 has 15 amino acids. J lost 3 bases, V lost 4 bases, and 6 bases had no gene match. CDR3 sequence (DNA): TGTGCCAGCAGTGTAATTCGACAGGGGGACTATGGCTACACCTTC. Its translation: CASSVIRQGDYGYTF.

The chain recombines TRBV14 with TRBJ2-5; TRBD2 matches at 13 bases. Trimming cost V 1 base and J 4 bases; bases outside gene matches: 3. The V gene's germline CDR1 is SGHDN and CDR2 FVKESK. The CDR3 runs to 16 residues. The CDR3, as DNA: TGTGCCAGCAGCCAAGGGACTAGCGGGGGTGGAGAGACCCAGTACTTC. This sequence encodes CASSQGTSGGGETQYF. The variable domain in full, completed from reference TRBV14 and TRBJ2-5, reads EAGVTQFPSHSVIEKGQTVTLRCDPISGHDNLYWYRRVMGKEIKFLLHFVKESKQDESGMPNNRFLAERTGGTYSTLKVQPAELEDSGVYFCASSQGTSGGGETQYFGPGTRLLVL.

The V call is TRBV11-2, the J call TRBJ1-2; D not resolved. The CDR3 length is 15 residues. Germline lookup yields CDR1 SGHAT and CDR2 FQNNGV. The V end was cut by 2 bases, the J end by 4 bases, with 14 bases between. CDR3 in amino acids: CASSLSTDGSYGYTF. CDR3 DNA: TGTGCCAGCAGCTTATCCACAGACGGCAGCTATGGCTACACCTTC.

The V gene is TRBV6-5, the J gene TRBJ2-7; 8 bases match TRBD2. This CDR3 has 16 residues. J lost 2 bases, V lost 2 bases, and 8 bases had no gene match. Per germline, CDR1 MNHEY and CDR2 SVGAGI. CDR3 protein: CASSYPGLAGTYEQYF. DNA of the CDR3: TGTGCCAGCAGTTACCCCGGACTAGCCGGGACCTACGAGCAGTACTTC.

J is TRBJ2-1 and V is TRBV7-8, with TRBD2 as a possible D gene (6 bases). The CDR3 consists of 13 residues. Germline V gene data show CDR1 as SGHVS and CDR2 as FQNEAQ. V shed 0 bases and J shed 7 bases, with 7 bases lying between them. The CDR3 spells CASSLAGRNEQFF. The CDR3, as DNA: TGTGCCAGCAGCTTAGCGGGGAGGAATGAGCAGTTCTTC.

This chain joins TRBV28 and TRBJ1-5; TRBD1 is a possible D gene (5 bases). V lost 3 bases, J lost 0 bases, and 18 bases lay in between. This CDR3 has 18 residues. Germline assignment: CDR1 MDHEN and CDR2 SYDVKM. CDR3 coding DNA: TGTGCCAGCAGTTTGAGTTGGGGGGGGTTATATAGCAATCAGCCCCAGCATTTT. It encodes CASSLSWGGLYSNQPQHF. The variable domain in full, completed from reference TRBV28 and TRBJ1-5, reads DVKVTQSSRYLVKRTGEKVFLECVQDMDHENMFWYRQDPGLGLRLIYFSYDVKMKEKGDIPEGYSVSREKKERFSLILESASTNQTSMYLCASSLSWGGLYSNQPQHFGDGTRLSIL.

The V call is TRBV6-5, the J call TRBJ1-1, with D hard to call. The germline CDR1 and CDR2 sequences are MNHEY and SVGAGI. V gave up 2 bases and J gave up 0 bases, with 7 bases separating them. The CDR3 extends over 14 amino acids. In DNA form, the CDR3 reads TGTGCCAGCAGTTACAGCGCCATGAACACTGAAGCTTTCTTT. As protein: CASSYSAMNTEAFF.

The chain combines TRBV19 with TRBJ1-1; 8 nucleotides match TRBD1. Germline assignment: CDR1 LNHDA and CDR2 SQIVND (reference sequence). The CDR3 runs 14 residues. V gave up 4 bases and J gave up 1 base; unmatched junction bases: 2. The CDR3 DNA sequence: TGTGCCAGTAGTAGAGGACAGGGGAACACTGAAGCTTTCTTT. Translation gives CASSRGQGNTEAFF.

The genes are TRBV7-9 and TRBJ2-1, with TRBD1 matching over 7 bases. The CDR3 runs 18 residues. Trimming cost V 5 bases and J 3 bases; bases outside gene matches: 16. The germline gives CDR1 SEHNR, CDR2 FQNEAQ (reference sequence). The CDR3 is CASSLTRIRRGLYNEQFF. CDR3 DNA sequence: TGTGCCAGCAGCCTAACGCGAATTCGAAGGGGGCTCTACAATGAGCAGTTCTTC.

This sequence joins TRBV29-1 and TRBJ1-2; D perhaps matches TRBD1 (5 bases). Between the trimmed V and J ends, which lost 4 bases and 4 bases, there was a span of 16 bases. Germline V gives CDR1 SQVTM, CDR2 ANQGSEA. The CDR3 is 14 residues long. As DNA, the CDR3 is TGCAGCGTTGTCGGGACGGAGGGTGGCTATGGCTACACCTTC. Translating it yields CSVVGTEGGYGYTF.

The chain uses TRBV21-1 and TRBJ1-2; TRBD1, the D gene given by the table, was not confirmed from the DNA. TRBV21-1 corresponds to a pseudogene. The length of the CDR3 is 12 residues. The CDR3 DNA is TGTGCCAGCAGCAAAGGAAAGGAGACGGACAACTTC. This encodes CASSKGKETDNF.

J is TRBJ1-1 and V is TRBV7-9; no clear D gene. CDR3 length: 14 residues. The germline gives CDR1 SEHNR, CDR2 FQNEAQ (reference sequence). V was shortened by 5 bases and J by 3 bases, with 13 bases between the two germline ends. The CDR3 DNA sequence: TGTGCCAGCAGCACCCTTGCGGGTTACACTGAAGCTTTCTTT. Translated: CASSTLAGYTEAFF.

The chain employs TRBV11-2 and TRBJ2-7, with TRBD1 identical over 7 bases. CDR3 length equals 15 residues. The trim removed 6 bases at V and 5 bases at J, leaving 13 bases unmatched. Germline lookup yields CDR1 SGHAT and CDR2 FQNNGV. This CDR3 reads CASRPMDRPSNEQYF. The CDR3 region has the DNA TGTGCCAGCAGGCCTATGGACAGGCCGTCCAACGAGCAGTACTTC.

This chain links TRBV30 with TRBJ1-5, with D possibly TRBD1 on 6 matching bases. This CDR3 has 14 amino acids. CDR1 is GTSNPN, CDR2 SVGIG, per germline (reference sequence). V dropped 0 bases and J dropped 5 bases, with 11 bases sitting between them. CDR3: CAWSVLAGDQPQHF. CDR3 coding DNA: TGTGCCTGGAGTGTACTGGCAGGGGATCAGCCCCAGCATTTT.

V usage is TRBV7-2 and J usage is TRBJ1-2; no clear D gene. The CDR3 extends over 13 amino acids. Between the trimmed V and J ends, which lost 6 bases and 2 bases, there was a span of 10 bases. From germline, CDR1 is SGHTA and CDR2 FQGNSA. For the CDR3, the DNA is TGTGCCAGCAGTCCACAGTCCAACTATGGCTACACCTTC. Translated, it gives CASSPQSNYGYTF.

The chain is built from TRBV4-1 and TRBJ1-1; possible D gene TRBD1, 5 bases. The germline V and J ends were trimmed by 4 bases and 4 bases, with 16 bases remaining between them. The CDR3 has 15 amino acids. Germline CDR1 reads MGHRA; CDR2 reads YSYEKL. CDR3 protein: CASSPGRGKSTEAFF. The CDR3 DNA reads as TGCGCCAGCAGCCCAGGGCGAGGAAAGAGCACTGAAGCTTTCTTT.

This sequence joins TRBV27 and TRBJ2-3; TRBD2 agrees at 9 bases. J was trimmed by 2 bases and V by 6 bases; bases with no gene match: 6. Germline V gene lookup returns CDR1 MNHEY and CDR2 SMNVEV (reference sequence). This CDR3 has 15 amino acids. The CDR3 loop is CASRQTSGSTDTQYF. The DNA of the CDR3 is TGTGCCAGCAGACAAACTAGCGGGTCCACAGATACGCAGTATTTT.

The chain joins TRBV2 to TRBJ2-2; D uncertain. The CDR3 has 16 amino acids. The germline V and J ends were trimmed by 6 bases and 1 base, with 15 bases remaining between them. Germline V gives CDR1 SNHLY, CDR2 FYNNEI. CDR3 coding DNA: TGTGCCAGCAGAGAATCCTTAAACAGGAACACCGGGGAGCTGTTTTTT. It specifies CASRESLNRNTGELFF.

This chain connects TRBV30 to TRBJ1-1, with D perhaps matching TRBD1 (5 bases). Trimming left V 0 bases short and J 6 bases short, with 11 bases between. The CDR3 length is 13 residues. CDR1 and CDR2 from the germline V gene are GTSNPN and SVGIG (reference sequence). In DNA, the CDR3 is TGTGCCTGGAGTGTGGCTGGGGGGGCTGAAGCTTTCTTT. Protein sequence: CAWSVAGGAEAFF. Full variable domain (rest looked up from reference TRBV30 and TRBJ1-1): SQTIHQWPATLVQPVGSPLSLECTVEGTSNPNLYWYRQAAGRGLQLLFYSVGIGQISSEVPQNLSASRPQDRQFILSSKKLLLSDSGFYLCAWSVAGGAEAFFGQGTRLTVV.

The rearrangement joins TRBV7-9 to TRBJ1-2, with TRBD1 matching over 8 bases. Germline assignment: CDR1 SEHNR and CDR2 FQNEAQ (reference sequence). The CDR3 length is 15 residues. Trimming removed 5 bases from V and 4 bases from J; junction bases left unmatched: 9. The CDR3 loop is CASSRDETGGYGYTF. CDR3 bases: TGTGCCAGCAGCCGAGACGAAACAGGGGGCTATGGCTACACCTTC.